This T cell receptor beta chain was sequenced in a study of blood T cell repertoires in COVID-19 (dated by TCRdb to 2020 to 2022). Background on the whole study: The collaborator samples originated in the United States, Italy and Spain and spanned the acute and convalescent phases of COVID-19. Where available, HLA class I and class II types were obtained from metadata supplied by the sample provider rather than from assay-based typing. Samples were obtained from the ongoing ImmuneRACE study (first 160 participants) and from about 1,300 subjects provided by 6 global collaborators. The prospective study material was composed of cDNA or gDNA derived from T cells, B-cell-depleted T cells, or PBMCs. The repertoires were made available in a free public database intended to serve as a resource for research on the immune response to SARS-CoV-2. Sample metadata almost always included a de-identified subject ID, COVID-19 status, age in years and sex. Subjects who had been exposed to COVID-19, were actively infected with it, or had recovered from it provided the deeply sampled blood TCRbeta repertoires that made up the dataset.

Worth noting for this clone: Its recognized antigen is unknown. No base quality information exists; no much larger clone differs at one position.

General findings and caveats noted by the study authors: How much clinical and demographic metadata was included differed by source and by participant, and the metadata was provided uncurated.

Whole blood was collected in K2EDTA tubes by collaborating institutions according to the institutions' own protocols. Collaborator samples were shipped for TCRbeta analysis as frozen whole blood, isolated PBMCs, or DNA extracted from either sample type. The immunoSEQ Assay, a bias-controlled multiplex PCR, was used to amplify TCRbeta CDR3 regions from genomic DNA. The paper's processing steps were these. The number of nucleated cells in each sample was estimated by amplification of reference gene primers within the assay. To quantify the absolute abundance of each unique TCRbeta CDR3 rearrangement, sequence reads were collapsed and filtered. For each sample, productive Simpson clonality was calculated by taking the square root of Simpson's diversity index across productive rearrangements. Sourced from immuneACCESS, this table was stored by TCRdb with only in-frame sequences that have V and J called. A share of the clones is absent; for the studies checked, an unresolved V gene accounts for under half, and the remainder has no known explanation. D and trimming were read from the DNA, whereas the V and J calls and clone size are those reported in that table. The sample table holds approximately 280,000 clones, of which approximately 90% were seen once. The top ten hold about 4.6% of the sample.

Here V drops 3 bases and J drops 8 bases, and the junction holds 12 bases not matched to any gene. Based on the germline V gene, the CDR1 and CDR2 sequences are KGHSH and LQKENI. Spanning cysteine to phenylalanine, the CDR3 consists of 16 amino acids. Only the CDR3 part of the read is kept: 48 bases, read in frame from the first base. In this chain, TRBV18 is recombined with TRBJ1-2; 10 junctional bases match TRBD1. The receptor's source is a man between 40 and 49 years old with acute or convalescent COVID-19. Sequenced input: peripheral blood. The CDR3 amino acid sequence is: CASSPSGTGATNGYTF. The DNA sequence reads TGTGCCAGCTCACCTTCCGGGACAGGGGCCACTAACGGCTACACCTTC.